This TCR beta chain derives from a study of shared clonotypes between healthy human individuals. Original processing notes: Sequence data from immunoSEQ were junction-only and lacked quality scores; consequently, filtering differed. TCRdb keeps only in-frame clones here, not all; method: immunoSEQ multiplex PCR. The V and J calls and the clone size are those of that table, but D and trimming were determined from the DNA. The repertoire holds roughly 500,000 clones, with 90% to 97% as singletons. CDR3 length equals 15 residues. The V gene's germline CDR1 is SGHRS and CDR2 YFSETQ. Trimming cost V 2 bases and J 1 base, with 10 bases left between them. Among the donors, all were Caucasian adults who lived in Nashville, Tennessee.

This sequence was found in a woman aged 25 to 39 in good health. The chain joins TRBV5-1 to TRBJ2-1; perhaps TRBD2 as D (5 bases). Sequencing used naive CD4+ T cells sorted from blood. The subset denotes: CD45RA+ positively selected. CDR3 loop: CASSLTSASYNEQFF. CDR3 DNA sequence: TGCGCCAGCAGCTTAACTAGTGCGTCCTACAATGAGCAGTTCTTC. Drawing the rest from reference TRBV5-1 and TRBJ2-1, the complete variable domain is KAGVTQTPRYLIKTRGQQVTLSCSPISGHRSVSWYQQTPGQGLQFLFEYFSETQRNKGNFPGRFSGRQFSNSRSEMNVSTLELGDSALYLCASSLTSASYNEQFFGPGTRLTVL.